This is a list of T cell receptor beta chains from one sample in a study of early T cells in non-severe SARS-CoV-2 infection. TCRdb ran MiXCR on the 5' RACE reads and lists one entry per CDR3 protein. The sample carries some 39,000 distinct CDR3 sequences, less than 8.5% recorded once. Sequencing input: whole blood. These receptors were taken from an adult who was a healthcare worker with PCR-confirmed SARS-CoV-2 infection or an uninfected control (not recorded which). Both conserved end residues are part of each CDR3. The order of the fields is V gene, D gene, clone size, J gene, CDR3 DNA, CDR3 protein. The D gene is left open where the match is weak. Some rows mark clone size as missing; the rest say once, few, many or name a class of expanded clone.

>TRBV27|.|few|TRBJ1-2
TGTGCCAGCACTCAACAGGGACTCGGGGGCTATGGCTACACCTTC
CASTQQGLGGYGYTF
>TRBV18|.|.|TRBJ1-1
TGTGCCAGCTCACCCCGATCGTTTGAGGACACTGAAGCTTTCTTT
CASSPRSFEDTEAFF
>TRBV24-1|.|many|TRBJ2-3
TGTGCCACCAGTGGTTCAACAGGGCGCACAGATACGCAGTATTTT
CATSGSTGRTDTQYF
>TRBV29-1|.|many|TRBJ2-3
TGCAGCACACAAGGGGACACATACACAGATACGCAGTATTTT
CSTQGDTYTDTQYF
>TRBV3-2|.|.|TRBJ2-1
TGTGCCAGCAGCCAAGGCTACCGACCCCGACAGGGGCCTAATGAGCAGTTCTTC
CASSQGYRPRQGPNEQFF
>TRBV6-6|.|few|TRBJ2-2
TGTGCCAGCAGCTCCCCCCCGGCCGGGGAGCTGTTTTTT
CASSSPPAGELFF
>TRBV6-2/TRBV6-3|TRBD1|.|TRBJ2-5
TGTGCCAGCAGCTCGGGACAGGGGAGACAGAGCCAAGAGACCCAGTACTTC
CASSSGQGRQSQETQYF
>TRBV7-8|.|many|TRBJ1-5
TGTGCCAGCAGCTTTAGCCTAGGGGCCGATAGCAATCAGCCCCAGCATTTT
CASSFSLGADSNQPQHF
>TRBV19|.|.|TRBJ2-3
TGTGCCAGTAGTATACTCTCGGCTAGTCCGGATGTCTATTTT
CASSILSASPDVYF
>TRBV12-3/TRBV12-4|TRBD1|few|TRBJ1-2
TGTGCCAGCAGTTCACCGGGACAGGGAGATGGCTACACCTTC
CASSSPGQGDGYTF
>TRBV5-1|.|many|TRBJ1-6
TGCGCCAGCAGCTTGTTGGGGGTAAATTCACCCCTCCACTTT
CASSLLGVNSPLHF
>TRBV9|.|few|TRBJ2-7
TGTGCCAGCAGCCCCAAAGGGGCTTGGTACGAGCAGTACTTC
CASSPKGAWYEQYF
>TRBV6-2/TRBV6-3|.|many|TRBJ2-7
TGTGCCAGCAGTTATTGGGCCTACGAGCAGTACTTC
CASSYWAYEQYF
>TRBV27|TRBD1|many|TRBJ1-5
TGTGCCAGCAGTTTATCCGCTCTGGCAGGGGGTCAGCCCCAGCATTTT
CASSLSALAGGQPQHF
>TRBV19|.|.|TRBJ2-1
TGTGCCAGTAGTCCAGGAACACGGTCCATCAATGAGCAGTTCTTC
CASSPGTRSINEQFF
>TRBV9|.|few|TRBJ2-7
TGTGCCAGCAGCGTAGAAAGGGAGATTTTTTTCTACGAGCAGTACTTC
CASSVEREIFFYEQYF
>TRBV27|TRBD1|few|TRBJ1-2
TGTGCCAGCAGGTCACAGACAGGGGCCAACTATCGCTACACCTTC
CASRSQTGANYRYTF
>TRBV14|.|many|TRBJ1-4
TGTGCCAGCAGCCAAGACGACGAAAAACTGTTTTTT
CASSQDDEKLFF
>TRBV11-3|.|few|TRBJ2-3
TGTGCCAGCAGCTTGAGGTTTCGTGAAAGCACAGATACGCAGTATTTT
CASSLRFRESTDTQYF
>TRBV20-1|TRBD2|.|TRBJ2-1
TGCAGTGTCCCGCCGGGGGGGGCTGGCAATGAGCAGTTCTTC
CSVPPGGAGNEQFF
>TRBV5-1|.|.|TRBJ1-1
TGCGCCAGCAGCTTGGGGGCAGGCATCGGCACTGAAGCTTTCTTT
CASSLGAGIGTEAFF
>TRBV19|TRBD1|.|TRBJ2-1
TGTGCCAGTAGTATGGGACAGGGAGCCTACAATGAGCAGTTCTTC
CASSMGQGAYNEQFF
>TRBV19|.|many|TRBJ1-5
TGTGCCAGTATGAAGGATAGCAATCAGCCCCAGCATTTT
CASMKDSNQPQHF
>TRBV6-4|.|few|TRBJ1-5
TGTGCCAGCAGTGACTACATGACAGGAATCCCCCAGCATTTT
CASSDYMTGIPQHF
>TRBV28|.|few|TRBJ2-7
TGTGCCAGCAGTGTTAGACAGACCCTTTACGAGCAGTACTTC
CASSVRQTLYEQYF
>TRBV28|TRBD1|many|TRBJ2-5
TGTGCCAGCAGTTTAAGTCAGGGGGTGGAGACCCAGTACTTC
CASSLSQGVETQYF
>TRBV29-1|.|many|TRBJ1-2
TGCAGCGTTGCCAGGCATACTAACTATGGCTACACCTTC
CSVARHTNYGYTF